Listed below are T cell receptor beta chains from one sample, sequenced in a study of T cells in Graves' hyperthyroidism and ophthalmopathy. TCRdb re-called the multiplex PCR reads with MiXCR, one entry per CDR3 protein. The table shows 500,000 to 600,000 distinct CDR3 sequences, with just under 20% occurring only once. Sequences were obtained from blood. These receptors all come from a man between 35 and 55 years old with Graves' ophthalmopathy. Each CDR3 is given with its conserved first and last residue. The D gene is left open where the match is weak. The listing skips clone size in some rows; elsewhere it reads once, few, many or a size class.

V gene: TRBV18; clone size: -; D gene: -; J gene: TRBJ1-4; CDR3 protein: CASSPPLEDVEKLFF; CDR3 DNA: TGTGCCAGCTCACCACCACTCGAAGATGTTGAAAAACTGTTTTTT
V gene: TRBV27; clone size: many; D gene: -; J gene: TRBJ2-7; CDR3 protein: CASSFRSSGEQYF; CDR3 DNA: TGTGCCAGCAGTTTCCGTAGTAGTGGTGAGCAGTACTTC
V gene: TRBV27; clone size: many; D gene: -; J gene: TRBJ2-7; CDR3 protein: CASSLRAEDYEQYF; CDR3 DNA: TGTGCCAGCAGTTTAAGGGCCGAGGACTACGAGCAGTACTTC
V gene: TRBV20-1; clone size: -; D gene: -; J gene: TRBJ2-3; CDR3 protein: CSAKGPGDTQYF; CDR3 DNA: TGCAGTGCTAAGGGGCCCGGAGATACGCAGTATTTT
V gene: TRBV5-1; clone size: -; D gene: TRBD1; J gene: TRBJ2-3; CDR3 protein: CATKDGTGPTDTQYF; CDR3 DNA: TGCGCCACCAAGGACGGGACAGGGCCCACAGATACGCAGTATTTT
V gene: TRBV18; clone size: many; D gene: TRBD2; J gene: TRBJ2-1; CDR3 protein: CASSKRASGSGEQFF; CDR3 DNA: TGTGCCAGCTCAAAACGCGCAAGCGGGAGTGGTGAGCAGTTCTTC
V gene: TRBV20-1; clone size: few; D gene: -; J gene: TRBJ1-2; CDR3 protein: CSAPEGGDYGYTF; CDR3 DNA: TGCAGTGCTCCCGAGGGGGGGGATTATGGCTACACCTTC
V gene: TRBV10-3; clone size: few; D gene: TRBD2; J gene: TRBJ2-3; CDR3 protein: CAISLAGGPPTDTQYF; CDR3 DNA: TGTGCCATCAGTCTAGCGGGAGGGCCCCCGACAGATACGCAGTATTTT
V gene: TRBV5-1; clone size: -; D gene: TRBD1; J gene: TRBJ2-4; CDR3 protein: CASSATGGPDIQYF; CDR3 DNA: TGCGCCAGCAGCGCTACAGGGGGTCCGGACATTCAGTACTTC
V gene: TRBV12-3/TRBV12-4; clone size: many; D gene: TRBD2; J gene: TRBJ2-7; CDR3 protein: CASTFLAGPSYEQYF; CDR3 DNA: TGTGCCAGCACCTTCTTAGCGGGCCCCTCCTACGAGCAGTACTTC
V gene: TRBV29-1; clone size: many; D gene: -; J gene: TRBJ1-1; CDR3 protein: CSVVRFGTEAFF; CDR3 DNA: TGCAGCGTTGTGAGGTTCGGCACTGAAGCTTTCTTT
V gene: TRBV12-3/TRBV12-4; clone size: few; D gene: TRBD1; J gene: TRBJ1-5; CDR3 protein: CASTLRQGAHPQHF; CDR3 DNA: TGTGCCAGCACCTTGAGACAGGGGGCCCACCCCCAGCATTTT
V gene: TRBV2; clone size: -; D gene: -; J gene: TRBJ2-5; CDR3 protein: CASSEGVGDIEVGTQYF; CDR3 DNA: TGTGCCAGCAGTGAGGGGGTGGGGGACATCGAAGTTGGAACCCAGTACTTC
V gene: TRBV27; clone size: -; D gene: TRBD1; J gene: TRBJ1-1; CDR3 protein: CASAAQGAGTEAFF; CDR3 DNA: TGTGCCAGCGCAGCTCAGGGGGCGGGCACTGAAGCTTTCTTT
V gene: TRBV29-1; clone size: -; D gene: TRBD1; J gene: TRBJ2-7; CDR3 protein: CSVPGGQVGEQYF; CDR3 DNA: TGCAGCGTTCCCGGGGGACAGGTTGGCGAGCAGTACTTC
V gene: TRBV20-1; clone size: few; D gene: -; J gene: TRBJ2-1; CDR3 protein: CSAPQLNEQFF; CDR3 DNA: TGCAGTGCCCCCCAACTCAATGAGCAGTTCTTC
V gene: TRBV7-2; clone size: many; D gene: TRBD1; J gene: TRBJ2-7; CDR3 protein: CASSLTGQAPYEQYF; CDR3 DNA: TGTGCCAGCAGCTTAACGGGACAGGCTCCCTACGAGCAGTACTTC
V gene: TRBV2; clone size: many; D gene: TRBD2; J gene: TRBJ2-7; CDR3 protein: CASSFGEGSSYEQYF; CDR3 DNA: TGTGCCAGCAGCTTCGGGGAGGGAAGCTCCTACGAGCAGTACTTC
V gene: TRBV7-9; clone size: -; D gene: -; J gene: TRBJ1-1; CDR3 protein: CASSLDWLEFGAFF; CDR3 DNA: TGTGCCAGCAGCTTAGATTGGCTTGAATTTGGGGCTTTCTTT
V gene: TRBV28; clone size: many; D gene: -; J gene: TRBJ1-2; CDR3 protein: CASSLVPGFYGYTF; CDR3 DNA: TGTGCCAGCAGTTTAGTTCCTGGATTCTATGGCTACACCTTC
V gene: TRBV20-1; clone size: -; D gene: -; J gene: TRBJ2-1; CDR3 protein: CSAKPLLGLEQFF; CDR3 DNA: TGCAGTGCTAAGCCCCTTCTAGGTTTGGAGCAGTTCTTC
V gene: TRBV7-3; clone size: many; D gene: TRBD2; J gene: TRBJ2-3; CDR3 protein: CASSPRAGGLATDTQYF; CDR3 DNA: TGTGCCAGCAGCCCGCGCGCCGGGGGACTAGCAACAGATACGCAGTATTTT
V gene: TRBV30; clone size: many; D gene: TRBD1; J gene: TRBJ2-4; CDR3 protein: CAWSAWDSKNIQYF; CDR3 DNA: TGTGCCTGGAGTGCCTGGGACAGCAAAAACATTCAGTACTTC
V gene: TRBV7-3; clone size: -; D gene: TRBD2; J gene: TRBJ2-5; CDR3 protein: CASSSGTSGAQETQYF; CDR3 DNA: TGTGCCAGCAGCTCGGGGACTAGCGGAGCTCAAGAGACCCAGTACTTC
V gene: TRBV5-5; clone size: -; D gene: -; J gene: TRBJ2-5; CDR3 protein: CASSLGALGTPQETQYF; CDR3 DNA: TGTGCCAGCAGCTTGGGAGCCCTTGGGACTCCTCAAGAGACCCAGTACTTC
V gene: TRBV24-1; clone size: -; D gene: -; J gene: TRBJ2-5; CDR3 protein: CATSDPHARDWYF; CDR3 DNA: TGTGCCACCAGTGATCCACATGCTAGGGACTGGTACTTC
V gene: TRBV20-1; clone size: -; D gene: TRBD2; J gene: TRBJ2-3; CDR3 protein: CSASILAGVDNTDTQYF; CDR3 DNA: TGCAGTGCTAGTATCCTAGCGGGGGTCGACAACACAGATACGCAGTATTTT
V gene: TRBV18; clone size: many; D gene: -; J gene: TRBJ2-7; CDR3 protein: CASSPSRDHSYEQYF; CDR3 DNA: TGTGCCAGCTCACCAAGCCGGGACCACTCCTACGAGCAGTACTTC
V gene: TRBV7-6; clone size: many; D gene: -; J gene: TRBJ2-5; CDR3 protein: CASSSSQFGSKETQYF; CDR3 DNA: TGTGCCAGCAGCTCCAGCCAATTCGGCTCCAAAGAGACCCAGTACTTC
V gene: TRBV3-1; clone size: few; D gene: -; J gene: TRBJ1-1; CDR3 protein: CASSLEGGAEAFF; CDR3 DNA: TGTGCCAGCAGCCTAGAGGGGGGGGCTGAAGCTTTCTTT
V gene: TRBV15; clone size: -; D gene: TRBD1; J gene: TRBJ1-4; CDR3 protein: CATSRATGQGTGVKLFF; CDR3 DNA: TGTGCCACCAGCAGAGCCACTGGACAGGGGACGGGAGTAAAACTGTTTTTT
V gene: TRBV29-1; clone size: -; D gene: TRBD1; J gene: TRBJ1-1; CDR3 protein: CSVHRGGTEAFF; CDR3 DNA: TGCAGCGTTCACAGGGGGGGCACTGAAGCTTTCTTT